Listed here are 15 T cell receptor beta chains from one sample, sequenced in a study of T cell responses to AZD1222 COVID-19 vaccine. Profiling relied on immunoSEQ multiplex PCR, and the TCRdb table lists in-frame clones only, not all of them. There are about 93,000 clones in the sample; under 90% occur only once, and about 2.6% lies in the top ten. The specimen was peripheral blood, collected on day 0 of MenACWY control vaccination. The receptors originated from an adult in good health.

The V gene is TRBV2, the J gene TRBJ1-5, with TRBD1 identical over 10 bases. This CDR3 contains 15 residues. Trimming at V came to 6 bases and at J to 7 bases, leaving 9 bases not matched to a gene. The germline gives CDR1 SNHLY, CDR2 FYNNEI. In nucleotides, the CDR3 is TGTGCCAGCAGCGCCGACAGGGGGCTAGGGCAGCCCCAGCATTTT. Protein: CASSADRGLGQPQHF. Using reference TRBV2 and TRBJ1-5 for the parts outside the CDR3, the full variable domain is EPEVTQTPSHQVTQMGQEVILRCVPISNHLYFYWYRQILGQKVEFLVSFYNNEISEKSEIFDDQFSVERPDGSNFTLKIRSTKLEDSAMYFCASSADRGLGQPQHFGDGTRLSIL.

The V call is TRBV6-5, the J call TRBJ1-2; 7 bases map to TRBD1. This CDR3 spans 15 amino acids. The V segment lost 7 bases and the J segment 4 bases; nucleotides outside the gene matches: 12. In germline, CDR1 is MNHEY, CDR2 SVGAGI. CDR3 DNA sequence: TGTGCCAGCACGGAGACAGGGACTTCCTTCTATGGCTACACCTTC. Translation: CASTETGTSFYGYTF.

J is TRBJ2-1 and V is TRBV2; 15 bases map to TRBD2. CDR3 length: 20 amino acids. Germline values: CDR1 SNHLY, CDR2 FYNNEI. V shed 1 base, J shed 6 bases, and the junction held 13 bases outside the gene matches. In DNA form, the CDR3 reads TGTGCCAGCAGTGAAGGATTTGGACTAGCGGGGGGGCCGGTCCGCAATGAGCAGTTCTTC. Translation gives CASSEGFGLAGGPVRNEQFF.

The chain is built from TRBV12-3 or TRBV12-4 and TRBJ1-4, with a weak D call TRBD1 (5 bases). With 5 bases removed from V and 8 bases from J, the gap between germline ends came to 12 bases. The CDR3 is 13 amino acids. The CDR3 here is CASSPREGEKLFF. In nucleotides, the CDR3 is TGTGCCAGCAGTCCCAGGGAGGGGGAAAAACTGTTTTTT.

The chain carries TRBV5-4 and TRBJ2-1, with TRBD2 matching 16 bases. After removal of 5 bases from V and 5 bases from J, the junction contained 7 bases not matched to a gene. The germline V gene has CDR1 SGHNT and CDR2 YYREEE (reference sequence). The CDR3 sequence is 17 residues long. This CDR3 reads CASRSGLAGGANNEQFF. The CDR3 coding sequence is TGTGCCAGCAGGTCGGGACTAGCGGGGGGGGCCAACAATGAGCAGTTCTTC.

The gene calls are TRBV28 and TRBJ2-2; D is unresolved. CDR1 and CDR2 from the germline V gene are MDHEN and SYDVKM. The germline V and J ends were trimmed by 3 bases and 4 bases, with 9 bases remaining between them. The CDR3 length is 14 residues. This CDR3 is CASSFPVSTGELFF. Written as DNA, the CDR3 is TGTGCCAGCAGTTTCCCAGTTAGCACCGGGGAGCTGTTTTTT.

This clone was picked up one time. This sequence joins TRBV6-5 and TRBJ2-3; D may match TRBD1 or TRBD2 (6 bases each). In germline, CDR1 is MNHEY, CDR2 SVGAGI. The CDR3 contains 14 residues. Deletions cut 6 bases from V and 5 bases from J, with 15 bases between. CDR3 region: CASSQVGGIDTQYF. In DNA, the CDR3 is TGTGCCAGCAGCCAGGTGGGGGGCATAGATACGCAGTATTTT.

The chain carries TRBV4-1 and TRBJ2-7, with unresolved D. The V gene lost 0 bases and the J gene lost 7 bases, with 10 bases spanning the gap. CDR1 and CDR2 (germline): MGHRA, YSYEKL. The CDR3 has 13 amino acids. CDR3: CASSQDYEREQYF. The CDR3 coding sequence is TGCGCCAGCAGCCAAGATTATGAGAGGGAGCAGTACTTC.

The chain has TRBV28 and TRBJ2-3; D is undetermined. CDR3 size: 11 residues. The germline V and J ends were trimmed by 8 bases and 2 bases, with 5 bases remaining between them. Germline V lookup: CDR1 MDHEN, CDR2 SYDVKM. DNA for the CDR3: TGTGCCAGCGCCTACACAGATACGCAGTATTTT. Encoded protein: CASAYTDTQYF.

The chain has TRBV28 and TRBJ1-2, with D possibly being TRBD1 (5 bases). The CDR3 is 15 amino acids. Trimming removed 8 bases at V and 7 bases at J, with 23 bases between. Germline V gene data show CDR1 as MDHEN and CDR2 as SYDVKM. CDR3 sequence reads: CASGLLSGHGSGYTF. The CDR3 DNA follows: TGTGCCAGCGGCTTACTGAGTGGACACGGATCTGGCTACACCTTC.

This chain connects TRBV4-2 to TRBJ2-3, with 16 bases aligning to TRBD2. With V trimmed by 4 bases and J by 7 bases, 8 bases remained unmatched. Germline CDR1 reads LGHNA; CDR2 reads YNFKEQ. The CDR3 length is 17 residues. CDR3 nucleotides: TGTGCCAGCAGCCCGACGGGACTAGCGGGGGGGACGAATACGCAGTATTTT. This gives the protein CASSPTGLAGGTNTQYF.

The genes are TRBV4-2 and TRBJ2-3, with 8 bases fitting TRBD2. Looked up from germline, CDR1 is LGHNA and CDR2 is YNFKEQ. The CDR3 is 15 amino acids. The J segment lost 1 base and the V segment lost 5 bases, leaving 5 bases of the junction unmatched. CDR3 sequence: CASSERRGGTDTQYF. As DNA, the CDR3 is TGTGCCAGCAGCGAGAGGCGGGGGGGCACAGATACGCAGTATTTT.

The V call is TRBV5-1, the J call TRBJ1-6; a possible D gene is TRBD1 (6 bases). There are 14 residues in the CDR3. Trimming pared 4 bases from V and 10 bases from J, leaving 15 bases between. Germline CDR1 reads SGHRS; CDR2 reads YFSETQ. The CDR3 region has the DNA TGCGCCAGCAGCACCGGGACACGGGAGTCACCCCTCCACTTT. Amino acids: CASSTGTRESPLHF.

V usage is TRBV23-1 and J usage is TRBJ1-5; the D is unclear. TRBV23-1 is classed as an ORF, of uncertain function. This CDR3 region has 13 residues. With 8 bases removed from V and 4 bases from J, the gap between germline ends came to 12 bases. CDR3 loop: CASGHAFNQPQHF. For the CDR3, the DNA is TGCGCCAGCGGGCATGCCTTTAATCAGCCCCAGCATTTT.

This rearrangement joins TRBV4-2 to TRBJ1-2, with 7 bases matching TRBD1. V shed 4 bases, J shed 3 bases, and the junction held 14 bases outside the gene matches. This CDR3 has 17 amino acids. Per the germline V gene, CDR1 is LGHNA and CDR2 is YNFKEQ. The CDR3 DNA follows: TGTGCCAGCAGCCGCGTACCGGGACAGCTAAGTTACTATGGCTACACCTTC. It specifies CASSRVPGQLSYYGYTF.